One and the same sample provided the 25 T cell receptor beta chains below, sequenced in a study of blood T cell repertoires in COVID-19. Produced via immunoSEQ multiplex PCR; TCRdb's table is partial and in-frame only. Here the sample spans 200,000 to 250,000 clones, about 86% being singletons. The specimen was peripheral blood. The receptors stem from a man in his sixties who had recovered from COVID-19.

In its sample, this clone was seen many times. This chain links TRBV2 with TRBJ1-5, with D possibly TRBD1 on 6 matching bases. Germline V gene sequence: CDR1 SNHLY, CDR2 FYNNEI. Trimming left V 6 bases short and J 3 bases short, with 15 bases between. This CDR3 is built from 15 residues. CDR3 bases: TGTGCCAGCAGGGGAATTACAGGGTTCAATCAGCCCCAGCATTTT. Amino acid sequence: CASRGITGFNQPQHF.

V gene TRBV7-3 combines with J gene TRBJ1-6, with TRBD1 identical over 7 bases. V trimming: 5 bases; J trimming: 10 bases; junction bases outside the gene matches: 11. The CDR3 is 15 amino acids. Germline values: CDR1 SGHTA, CDR2 FQGTGA. CDR3 protein: CASSARGTDSSPLHF. The CDR3 DNA follows: TGTGCCAGCAGCGCCCGAGGGACAGACTCATCACCCCTCCACTTT.

This chain links TRBV5-1 with TRBJ2-3, with 7 bases matching TRBD2. Unmatched junction bases numbered 11, after V lost 3 bases and J lost 4 bases. CDR3 length: 16 residues. CDR1 is SGHRS, CDR2 YFSETQ, per germline. CDR3 residues: CASSSGASGDSDTQYF. CDR3 bases: TGCGCCAGCAGCTCTGGGGCCAGCGGGGACTCAGATACGCAGTATTTT.

This chain joins TRBV4-3 and TRBJ1-1; D perhaps matches TRBD1 (5 bases). Looked up from germline, CDR1 is LGHNA and CDR2 is YSLEER. The CDR3 is 15 amino acids. Trimming cost V 0 bases and J 5 bases, with 13 bases left between them. The CDR3 coding sequence is TGCGCCAGCAGCCAAGATATAGGGACTGGAACTGAAGCTTTCTTT. This sequence encodes CASSQDIGTGTEAFF.

This clone appeared once. This chain links TRBV5-4 with TRBJ2-2; TRBD2 agrees at 7 bases. Germline CDR1 SGHNT, CDR2 YYREEE (reference sequence). The trim removed 3 bases at V and 4 bases at J, leaving 6 bases unmatched. This CDR3 comprises 15 residues. The CDR3, as DNA: TGTGCCAGCAGCTCCGTGGGGGGGGTCACCGGGGAGCTGTTTTTT. Residues: CASSSVGGVTGELFF. The whole variable domain, remainder taken from reference TRBV5-4 and TRBJ2-2, is ETGVTQSPTHLIKTRGQQVTLRCSSQSGHNTVSWYQQALGQGPQFIFQYYREEENGRGNFPPRFSGLQFPNYSSELNVNALELDDSALYLCASSSVGGVTGELFFGEGSRLTVL.

V gene TRBV30 combines with J gene TRBJ2-7, with TRBD2 matching over 10 bases. Germline loops: CDR1 GTSNPN, CDR2 SVGIG (reference sequence). The junction had 3 bases not matched to a gene; V was cut back by 5 bases and J by 2 bases. The CDR3 runs 13 residues. The CDR3 region is CAWASGSTYEQYF. The DNA for the CDR3 is TGTGCCTGGGCTAGCGGGAGTACCTACGAGCAGTACTTC.

The table lists this clone with a count of one. The rearrangement links TRBV11-2 to TRBJ2-2; TRBD2 aligns across 8 bases. CDR1 is SGHAT and CDR2 is FQNNGV in the germline V gene. J lost 1 base, V lost 1 base, and 8 bases had no gene match. The CDR3 has 18 amino acids. The CDR3 protein is CASSLVGGLAKNTGELFF. CDR3 DNA: TGTGCCAGCAGCTTAGTAGGTGGACTAGCCAAGAACACCGGGGAGCTGTTTTTT.

J is TRBJ1-1 and V is TRBV3-1 (or the pseudogene TRBV3-2), with 12 bases fitting TRBD1. Germline CDR1 is LGHDT and CDR2 is YNNKEL (reference sequence). The CDR3 consists of 16 residues. Losses at the gene ends were 6 bases for V and 4 bases for J; bases not matched to a gene: 9. CDR3 in DNA: TGTGCCAGCAGTCCGGGACAGGGGGCCTGGGGCACTGAAGCTTTCTTT. This gives the protein CASSPGQGAWGTEAFF.

The gene calls are TRBV5-1 and TRBJ1-2, with TRBD1 as a possible D gene (5 bases). Germline loops: CDR1 SGHRS, CDR2 YFSETQ. V shed 5 bases and J shed 5 bases, with 22 bases lying between them. The CDR3 loop spans 16 amino acids. Here the CDR3 DNA reads TGCGCCAGCAGAGCTAGTGGGCAGGGTACATTGTATGGCTACACCTTC. This gives the protein CASRASGQGTLYGYTF.

The chain employs TRBV2 and TRBJ1-5; TRBD1 aligns across 9 bases. The CDR3 has 13 amino acids. CDR1 and CDR2 (germline): SNHLY, FYNNEI. V dropped 7 bases and J dropped 4; count of bases not matched to a gene: 2. The CDR3 sequence: CASNGQGNQPQHF. CDR3 DNA sequence: TGTGCCAGCAACGGACAGGGGAATCAGCCCCAGCATTTT.

This clone was observed a handful of times. The V call is TRBV5-1, the J call TRBJ2-5, with 8 bases identical to TRBD1. Germline-derived CDR1 and CDR2 are SGHRS and YFSETQ. The V segment lost 0 bases and the J segment 2 bases; nucleotides outside the gene matches: 3. The CDR3 length is 15 residues. The chain's CDR3 is CASSLDRGDQETQYF. CDR3 nucleotides: TGCGCCAGCAGCTTGGACAGGGGGGATCAAGAGACCCAGTACTTC.

This rearrangement joins TRBV30 to TRBJ1-5; 8 positions match TRBD1. Per germline, CDR1 GTSNPN and CDR2 SVGIG (reference sequence). This CDR3 comprises 16 residues. J gave up 2 bases and V 1 base, and 7 bases lay outside the gene matches. CDR3 DNA: TGTGCCTGGAGTGATACTCAGGGGGCTCGCAATCAGCCCCAGCATTTT. This sequence encodes CAWSDTQGARNQPQHF.

The chain links TRBV20-1 to TRBJ2-3, with TRBD2 matching over 9 bases. Looked up from germline, CDR1 is DFQATT and CDR2 is SNEGSKA (reference sequence). This CDR3 has 19 residues. V gave up 3 bases and J gave up 1 base; unmatched junction bases: 17. The CDR3 protein is CSASPAGGQGVVGTDTQYF. CDR3 sequence (DNA): TGCAGTGCTAGTCCTGCGGGAGGGCAAGGAGTAGTCGGCACAGATACGCAGTATTTT.

The chain joins TRBV4-3 to TRBJ1-1; D gene ambiguous. Between the trimmed V and J ends, which lost 4 bases and 0 bases, there was a span of 15 bases. This CDR3 contains 16 residues. The germline V gene encodes CDR1 LGHNA and CDR2 YSLEER. The CDR3 reads CASSRNAGSLNTEAFF. The DNA for the CDR3 is TGCGCCAGCAGCCGAAACGCCGGGAGCTTGAACACTGAAGCTTTCTTT.

This rearrangement joins TRBV5-6 to TRBJ1-2, with D possibly matching TRBD1 (5 bases). V lost 1 base to trimming and J lost 8 bases, with 15 bases between them. The CDR3 contains 14 residues. Germline lookup yields CDR1 SGHDT and CDR2 YYEEEE. The DNA of the CDR3 is TGTGCCAGCAGCTTGACAGGACCGGGCCCAGGCTACACCTTC. It translates to CASSLTGPGPGYTF. Full variable domain (rest looked up from reference TRBV5-6 and TRBJ1-2): DAGVTQSPTHLIKTRGQQVTLRCSPKSGHDTVSWYQQALGQGPQFIFQYYEEEERQRGNFPDRFSGHQFPNYSSELNVNALLLGDSALYLCASSLTGPGPGYTFGSGTRLTVV.

This clone has just one count. This sequence joins TRBV2 and TRBJ2-7, with a possible D match to TRBD1 (5 bases). In germline, CDR1 is SNHLY, CDR2 FYNNEI. The CDR3 loop spans 12 amino acids. V shed 5 bases and J shed 1 base, with 6 bases lying between them. CDR3 loop: CASSRTSYEQYF. The DNA of the CDR3 is TGTGCCAGCAGTCGGACATCCTACGAGCAGTACTTC.

This chain connects TRBV9 to TRBJ2-1, with D perhaps TRBD1 (6 bases). The CDR3 runs 15 residues. V dropped 5 bases and J dropped 4 bases, with 16 bases sitting between them. The germline gives CDR1 SGDLS, CDR2 YYNGEE. The CDR3 loop reads CASSITDSLYNEQFF. The CDR3 nucleotides are TGTGCCAGCAGTATAACGGACAGTCTTTACAATGAGCAGTTCTTC.

The chain recombines TRBV24-1 with TRBJ2-2; D uncertain. Germline V gene sequence: CDR1 KGHDR, CDR2 SFDVKD. This CDR3 region has 17 residues. The ends were cut back, 0 bases at V and 4 bases at J, with 14 bases in the middle. The CDR3 DNA reads TGTGCCACCAGTGATTTGCTATCTAACCCCCTCACCGGGGAGCTGTTTTTT. As protein: CATSDLLSNPLTGELFF.

CDR3 sequence: CASSSSDGGNTEAFF. The DNA of the CDR3 is TGTGCCAGCAGCTCTAGCGACGGGGGTAACACTGAAGCTTTCTTT. The chain uses TRBV11-2 and TRBJ1-1; D may be TRBD1 (5 bases). V was trimmed by 4 bases and J by 2 bases, leaving 14 bases between them. Germline assignment: CDR1 SGHAT and CDR2 FQNNGV. There are 15 residues in the CDR3.

This chain joins TRBV7-2 and TRBJ1-6; D remains unclear. This CDR3 is 16 amino acids long. Trimming took off 5 bases at V and 0 bases at J, with 11 bases between the two ends. Germline V CDR1 and CDR2: SGHTA, FQGNSA. CDR3 protein: CASSQREVSYNSPLHF. The CDR3 bases are TGTGCCAGCAGCCAAAGAGAAGTCTCCTATAATTCACCCCTCCACTTT.

J is TRBJ2-1 and V is TRBV5-1; D not certain. The CDR3 loop spans 15 amino acids. The germline V gene encodes CDR1 SGHRS and CDR2 YFSETQ. The V end was cut by 0 bases, the J end by 2 bases, with 9 bases between. CDR3 loop: CASSLASAPYNEQFF. The CDR3 coding sequence is TGCGCCAGCAGCTTGGCCAGCGCCCCCTACAATGAGCAGTTCTTC.

This chain links TRBV4-1 with TRBJ2-2; D may be TRBD2 (5 bases). CDR1 and CDR2 from the germline V gene are MGHRA and YSYEKL. The CDR3 totals 15 residues. Trimming cost V 1 base and J 5 bases, with 11 bases left between them. The CDR3 DNA follows: TGCGCCAGCAGCCAAGCTCCCGGGATTACCGGGGAGCTGTTTTTT. This gives the protein CASSQAPGITGELFF.

The chain employs TRBV2 and TRBJ1-5; 7 bases are shared with TRBD1. This CDR3 has 13 residues. V gave up 9 bases and J gave up 2 bases; unmatched junction bases: 4. Looked up from germline, CDR1 is SNHLY and CDR2 is FYNNEI. In DNA form, the CDR3 reads TGTGCCAGTTACACAGGGGGCAATCAGCCCCAGCATTTT. This codes for CASYTGGNQPQHF.

This clone was picked up one time. The gene calls are TRBV11-2 and TRBJ2-1, with TRBD2 matching 10 bases. Germline lookup yields CDR1 SGHAT and CDR2 FQNNGV. With 5 bases clipped from V and 6 bases from J, the junction kept 10 bases outside the gene matches. This CDR3 has 16 residues. The CDR3 bases are TGTGCCAGCAGCCCCCGACTAGCGGGTATCCTCAATGAGCAGTTCTTC. This gives the protein CASSPRLAGILNEQFF.

This clone showed up just once. The V and J genes are TRBV10-3 and TRBJ2-5; 11 bases fit TRBD2. V lost 8 bases to trimming and J lost 3 bases; unmatched junction nucleotides: 8. The CDR3 extends over 15 amino acids. CDR1 ENHRY and CDR2 SYGVKD come from the germline V gene. CDR3 amino acids: CAIALAGGGEETQYF. Written as DNA, the CDR3 is TGTGCCATCGCCCTAGCGGGAGGCGGCGAAGAGACCCAGTACTTC.